This passage covers 24 T cell receptor beta chains from one sample sequenced in a study of beta chain features in type 1 diabetes (dated by TCRdb to 2016 to 2019). Overall results and qualifications from the work: Type 1 diabetes patients showed a moderate but significant shortening of TCRB CDR3 length in all four CD4+ subsets.

Their antigens are not known. Library prep was done by the immunoSEQ multiplex PCR assay. All of the isolated RNA was reverse transcribed with the High Capacity cDNA Reverse Transcription Kit, so expressed TCRB transcripts were sequenced. Not all clones reach the TCRdb copy of this immuneACCESS table, which keeps in-frame sequences only. Checked studies attribute under half of the gap to unresolved V genes and leave the rest unexplained. The sample table holds hundreds of thousands of clones, of which about an eighth were seen once. Roughly 0.022% of the sample comes from the top ten. The sequencing input was naive CD4+ T cells from blood. What the cell subset or site label conveys for this sample: true naive CD4+ T cells. The receptor source for this set is a young man with type 1 diabetes.

This clone was counted between two and nine times. The chain uses TRBV15 and TRBJ2-3; 9 nucleotides match TRBD1. The CDR3 has 16 residues. Trimming removed 4 bases from V and 4 bases from J; junction bases left unmatched: 9. The germline CDR1 and CDR2 sequences are LNHNV and YYDKDF (reference sequence). CDR3 region: CATSTRQGVGADTQYF. CDR3 bases: TGTGCCACCAGCACCAGACAGGGGGTCGGGGCAGATACGCAGTATTTT.

The chain carries TRBV6-1 and TRBJ1-1; D possibly corresponds to TRBD1 (5 bases). V lost 4 bases to trimming and J lost 4 bases, with 13 bases between them. CDR1 MNHNS and CDR2 SASEGT come from the germline V gene. The CDR3 sequence is 14 residues long. The CDR3 loop reads CASSGVNGGTEAFF. DNA for the CDR3: TGTGCCAGCAGTGGAGTCAACGGGGGCACTGAAGCTTTCTTT.

This clone was counted only a few times. This chain connects TRBV28 to TRBJ1-6; 8 bases map to TRBD1. Germline CDR1 reads MDHEN; CDR2 reads SYDVKM. Unmatched junction bases numbered 8, after V lost 6 bases and J lost 7 bases. CDR3 length: 15 residues. CDR3 region: CASSSTGTGNSPLHF. The CDR3 nucleotides read TGTGCCAGCAGCTCAACTGGGACAGGCAATTCACCCCTCCACTTT. Full variable domain (remainder filled in from reference TRBV28 and TRBJ1-6): DVKVTQSSRYLVKRTGEKVFLECVQDMDHENMFWYRQDPGLGLRLIYFSYDVKMKEKGDIPEGYSVSREKKERFSLILESASTNQTSMYLCASSSTGTGNSPLHFGNGTRLTVT.

The chain carries TRBV7-2 and TRBJ2-6; no definite D call. The CDR3 is 14 residues long. Trimming removed 3 bases at V and 1 base at J, with 4 bases between. Germline values: CDR1 SGHTA, CDR2 FQGNSA. The CDR3 loop is CASSFGSGANVLTF. CDR3 bases: TGTGCCAGCAGCTTCGGATCTGGGGCCAACGTCCTGACTTTC.

For this clone: In the same sample, other DNA sequences code for this CDR3. This chain links TRBV29-1 with TRBJ1-4, with TRBD1 matching over 10 bases. V shed 4 bases and J 8 bases; nucleotides not matched to a gene: 1. The germline V gene encodes CDR1 SQVTM and CDR2 ANQGSEA. This CDR3 contains 12 residues. The CDR3 nucleotides read TGCAGCGTTGGGGACAGGGGAGAAAAACTGTTTTTT. As protein: CSVGDRGEKLFF.

This clone appeared a few times. The chain joins TRBV27 to TRBJ2-3; D is unresolved. V lost 7 bases and J lost 0, with 14 bases in between. The CDR3 totals 15 residues. Germline values: CDR1 MNHEY, CDR2 SMNVEV (reference sequence). In DNA, the CDR3 is TGTGCCAGCAAGTCCCAATCGACTAGCACAGATACGCAGTATTTT. Residues: CASKSQSTSTDTQYF.

The chain links TRBV30 to TRBJ1-1; TRBD1 matches at 9 bases. J lost 8 bases, V lost 0 bases, and 4 bases had no gene match. The CDR3 has 13 residues. The germline CDR1 and CDR2 sequences are GTSNPN and SVGIG (reference sequence). For the CDR3, the DNA is TGTGCCTGGAGTGTACTGGGACAGGGAGAAGCTTTCTTT. Amino acids: CAWSVLGQGEAFF. Supplemented by reference TRBV30 and TRBJ1-1, the full variable domain reads SQTIHQWPATLVQPVGSPLSLECTVEGTSNPNLYWYRQAAGRGLQLLFYSVGIGQISSEVPQNLSASRPQDRQFILSSKKLLLSDSGFYLCAWSVLGQGEAFFGQGTRLTVV.

This clone has only a few counts. Distinct nucleotide sequences in the sample also encode this CDR3. V usage is TRBV30 and J usage is TRBJ2-5; D is ambiguous. Germline CDR1 and CDR2: GTSNPN and SVGIG (reference sequence). V lost 1 base and J lost 2, with 5 bases in between. The CDR3 consists of 12 residues. CDR3 DNA sequence: TGTGCCTGGAGTGGACCGCAAGAGACCCAGTACTTC. It specifies CAWSGPQETQYF.

This clone has a handful of counts. Different DNA sequences within this sample yield the same CDR3. The chain recombines TRBV9 with TRBJ2-3; 7 bases fit TRBD1. Trimming at V came to 4 bases and at J to 3 bases, leaving 5 bases not matched to a gene. Germline values: CDR1 SGDLS, CDR2 YYNGEE. The CDR3 runs to 14 residues. DNA of the CDR3: TGTGCCAGCAGCCCACGACAGGGAACAGATACGCAGTATTTT. This encodes CASSPRQGTDTQYF. The full variable domain, in which reference TRBV9 and TRBJ2-3 provide the parts outside the CDR3, is DSGVTQTPKHLITATGQRVTLRCSPRSGDLSVYWYQQSLDQGLQFLIQYYNGEERAKGNILERFSAQQFPDLHSELNLSSLELGDSALYFCASSPRQGTDTQYFGPGTRLTVL.

The chain recombines TRBV28 with TRBJ1-5; D is undetermined. Per the germline V gene, CDR1 is MDHEN and CDR2 is SYDVKM. This CDR3 spans 13 amino acids. V lost 3 bases and J lost 4, with 7 bases in between. Here the CDR3 reads CASSFFQNQPQHF. CDR3 sequence (DNA): TGTGCCAGCAGTTTCTTCCAGAATCAGCCCCAGCATTTT.

The chain carries TRBV7-3 and TRBJ2-2, with 9 nucleotides matching TRBD1. The V segment lost 5 bases and the J segment 6 bases; nucleotides outside the gene matches: 4. CDR3 size: 14 residues. CDR1 and CDR2 from the germline V gene are SGHTA and FQGTGA. CDR3 sequence (DNA): TGTGCCAGCAGCAGGGGGACAGGGTCCGGGGAGCTGTTTTTT. It is translated as CASSRGTGSGELFF.

This clone came up a few times. The junction departs from the called germline gene at one end, perhaps through a read error. The rearrangement uses TRBV15 and TRBJ2-3; D ambiguous. Germline CDR1 is LNHNV and CDR2 is YYDKDF (reference sequence). CDR3 length: 12 amino acids. The CDR3 here is CATSRDGDRMRF. The CDR3 bases are TGTGCCACCAGCAGAGATGGGGATCGCATGAGATTT.

The chain couples TRBV7-2 to TRBJ2-5; 14 bases align to TRBD2. J was trimmed by 5 bases and V by 1 base; bases with no gene match: 3. CDR1 is SGHTA and CDR2 is FQGNSA in the germline V gene. The CDR3 loop spans 16 amino acids. CDR3 DNA sequence: TGTGCCAGCAGCTTAGAAGGGACTAGCGGGGGCGAGACCCAGTACTTC. Its translation: CASSLEGTSGGETQYF.

The gene calls are TRBV28 and TRBJ2-3; D ambiguous. Trimming stripped 4 bases from V and 1 base from J, with 12 bases between. The CDR3 covers 15 residues. Germline CDR1 reads MDHEN; CDR2 reads SYDVKM. CDR3 sequence: CASSSHGRGTDTQYF. The CDR3 bases are TGTGCCAGCAGTTCCCACGGACGCGGCACAGATACGCAGTATTTT.

Written as DNA, the CDR3 is TGTGCCAGCACCCCCCAGGGGAACACTGAAGCTTTCTTT. The encoded protein is CASTPQGNTEAFF. The V and J genes are TRBV19 and TRBJ1-1; D is perhaps TRBD1 (5 bases). This CDR3 is 13 amino acids long. From germline, CDR1 is LNHDA and CDR2 SQIVND (reference sequence). V was trimmed by 9 bases and J by 1 base, leaving 12 bases between them.

V and J are TRBV5-1 and TRBJ2-7; weak D call: TRBD1 (8 bases). V lost 3 bases and J lost 5, with 30 bases in between. The CDR3 runs 19 residues. Germline V gene lookup returns CDR1 SGHRS and CDR2 YFSETQ. The chain's CDR3 is CASSSRTGTNKRTTNEQYF. CDR3 bases: TGCGCCAGCAGCTCTAGGACAGGGACTAACAAGAGGACTACTAACGAGCAGTACTTC.

This clone has only a few counts. The chain couples TRBV2 to TRBJ1-1, with TRBD1 matching 7 bases. With 11 bases clipped from V and 5 bases from J, the junction kept 17 bases outside the gene matches. The CDR3 consists of 15 residues. Germline V gene data show CDR1 as SNHLY and CDR2 as FYNNEI. The CDR3 spells CAGKTGPRWGTEAFF. CDR3 bases: TGTGCCGGAAAGACAGGGCCCCGTTGGGGAACTGAAGCTTTCTTT.

This clone was seen a few times. The chain combines TRBV15 with TRBJ2-2; no definite D call. The CDR3 is 15 residues long. V was trimmed by 0 bases and J by 4 bases, leaving 9 bases between them. CDR1 and CDR2 (germline): LNHNV, YYDKDF (reference sequence). CDR3: CATSRDRPSTGELFF. The CDR3 coding sequence is TGTGCCACCAGCAGAGATAGGCCTAGCACCGGGGAGCTGTTTTTT.

Only a few counts were recorded for this clone. The chain has TRBV5-4 and TRBJ2-2; weak D call: TRBD2 (5 bases). This CDR3 spans 15 amino acids. Trimming removed 4 bases at V and 0 bases at J, with 10 bases between. Per the germline V gene, CDR1 is SGHNT and CDR2 is YYREEE (reference sequence). The DNA of the CDR3 is TGTGCCAGCAGCCTGGACTTCTCGAACACCGGGGAGCTGTTTTTT. This encodes CASSLDFSNTGELFF.

The chain is built from TRBV18 and TRBJ1-1; weak D call: TRBD1 (5 bases). V was shortened by 0 bases and J by 4 bases, with 21 bases between the two germline ends. Germline loops: CDR1 KGHSH, CDR2 LQKENI. The CDR3 sequence is 18 residues long. CDR3 sequence (DNA): TGTGCCAGCTCACCACCGAGGGGAGATGGTATTACGGTCACTGAAGCTTTCTTT. Amino acid sequence: CASSPPRGDGITVTEAFF.

This clone was seen a handful of times. The chain employs TRBV4-1 and TRBJ1-2, with a weak D call TRBD1 (5 bases). Trimming took 0 bases from V and 2 from J, leaving 19 bases between them. Germline CDR1 is MGHRA and CDR2 is YSYEKL. The CDR3 spans 18 residues. The CDR3 sequence is CASSQDTRDYTVNYGYTF. CDR3 DNA sequence: TGCGCCAGCAGCCAAGATACCCGGGACTACACCGTCAACTATGGCTACACCTTC.

The chain couples TRBV6-1 to TRBJ1-4; 11 positions agree with TRBD1. V lost 7 bases to trimming and J lost 8 bases; unmatched junction nucleotides: 6. This CDR3 is 14 amino acids long. Germline CDR1 MNHNS, CDR2 SASEGT. For the CDR3, the DNA is TGTGCCAGCAATCCGGGACAGGGGGGAGAAAAACTGTTTTTT. Its protein product is CASNPGQGGEKLFF.

This rearrangement joins TRBV2 to TRBJ1-2; 11 bases align to TRBD1. V was pared by 6 bases and J by 3 bases, with 9 bases of the junction left unmatched. Germline CDR1 SNHLY, CDR2 FYNNEI. The CDR3 sequence is 16 residues long. The CDR3 sequence is CASRHKPGQGDYGYTF. The CDR3 bases are TGTGCCAGCAGACACAAACCGGGACAGGGGGACTATGGCTACACCTTC.

This chain uses TRBV5-4 with TRBJ2-3, with 8 bases identical to TRBD2. The V and J ends lost 2 bases and 2 bases, in that order; junction bases with no gene match: 4. Germline values: CDR1 SGHNT, CDR2 YYREEE (reference sequence). CDR3 length: 15 residues. CDR3 amino acids: CASSFSGAITDTQYF. The CDR3 DNA is TGTGCCAGCAGCTTTAGCGGGGCAATCACAGATACGCAGTATTTT.